The 12 T cell receptor beta chains below were found in one sample sequenced in a study of shared clonotypes between healthy human individuals. The data were produced by immunoSEQ multiplex PCR, yet TCRdb's version contains in-frame clones alone and is incomplete. The data contain about 2 million clones, approximately 95% of them singletons. Sequencing was performed on naive CD4+ T cells sorted from blood. The subset was: CD45RA+ positively selected. These TCRs come from a young man in good health.

V is TRBV5-1 and J is TRBJ2-1; D is perhaps TRBD2 (6 bases). The CDR3 extends over 14 amino acids. V lost 2 bases to trimming and J lost 3 bases, with 9 bases between them. Per the germline V gene, CDR1 is SGHRS and CDR2 is YFSETQ. In nucleotides, the CDR3 is TGCGCCAGCAGCTTATCGGGAGACTACAATGAGCAGTTCTTC. Translation gives CASSLSGDYNEQFF. The full variable domain, its missing parts supplied by reference TRBV5-1 and TRBJ2-1, is KAGVTQTPRYLIKTRGQQVTLSCSPISGHRSVSWYQQTPGQGLQFLFEYFSETQRNKGNFPGRFSGRQFSNSRSEMNVSTLELGDSALYLCASSLSGDYNEQFFGPGTRLTVL.

The chain joins TRBV7-3 to TRBJ2-2; maybe TRBD1 (5 bases). The V end lost 4 bases, the J end lost 6 bases, and 9 bases lay between the germline ends. This CDR3 spans 13 amino acids. In germline, CDR1 is SGHTA, CDR2 FQGTGA. For the CDR3, the DNA is TGTGCCAGCAGCTCTCAGGGCCCCGGGGAGCTGTTTTTT. Amino acids: CASSSQGPGELFF.

This clone was counted only a few times. V gene TRBV28 combines with J gene TRBJ1-6; 9 bases line up with TRBD1. J gave up 10 bases and V 6 bases, and 10 bases lay outside the gene matches. Looked up from germline, CDR1 is MDHEN and CDR2 is SYDVKM. This CDR3 spans 15 amino acids. Written as DNA, the CDR3 is TGTGCCAGCAGACCCCGGGACAGGGAGGGGTCACCCCTCCACTTT. Protein: CASRPRDREGSPLHF.

This chain connects TRBV18 to TRBJ2-7; 10 bases match TRBD1. V gave up 6 bases and J gave up 2 bases; unmatched junction bases: 7. Per the germline V gene, CDR1 is KGHSH and CDR2 is LQKENI. The CDR3 consists of 15 residues. CDR3 sequence reads: CASSQGDRGPYEQYF. The CDR3 region has the DNA TGTGCCAGCTCGCAAGGGGACAGGGGTCCCTACGAGCAGTACTTC. The entire variable domain, with the rest obtained from reference TRBV18 and TRBJ2-7, is as follows: NAGVMQNPRHLVRRRGQEARLRCSPMKGHSHVYWYRQLPEEGLKFMVYLQKENIIDESGMPKERFSAEFPKEGPSILRIQQVVRGDSAAYFCASSQGDRGPYEQYFGPGTRLTVT.

About this clone: A clone one base away is much larger, so this may be a read error. Other nucleotide sequences from this sample produce the same CDR3. This rearrangement joins TRBV6-6 to TRBJ2-7, with D uncertain. Trimming removed 6 bases at V and 1 base at J, with 4 bases between. The CDR3 contains 11 residues. Per the germline V gene, CDR1 is MNHNY and CDR2 is SVGAGI (reference sequence). The CDR3 DNA sequence: TGTGCCAGCAGCCCGTCCTACGAGCAGTACTTC. It translates to CASSPSYEQYF.

The chain has TRBV25-1 and TRBJ2-7, with 8 positions matching TRBD1. Germline V gives CDR1 MGHDK, CDR2 SYGVNS. V lost 7 bases to trimming and J lost 6 bases; unmatched junction nucleotides: 5. CDR3 length: 12 residues. In DNA form, the CDR3 reads TGTGCCAGCACTGACAGGGGCACCGAGCAGTACTTC. Its translation: CASTDRGTEQYF.

This sequence joins TRBV5-4 and TRBJ2-1, with 9 bases that match TRBD2. This CDR3 contains 15 residues. CDR1 is SGHNT, CDR2 YYREEE, per germline (reference sequence). V was clipped by 4 bases and J by 6 bases; unmatched bases: 8. The CDR3 is CASSRPVSGGNEQFF. The CDR3 nucleotides read TGTGCCAGCAGCCGGCCGGTTAGCGGGGGCAATGAGCAGTTCTTC. The entire variable domain, with the rest obtained from reference TRBV5-4 and TRBJ2-1, is as follows: ETGVTQSPTHLIKTRGQQVTLRCSSQSGHNTVSWYQQALGQGPQFIFQYYREEENGRGNFPPRFSGLQFPNYSSELNVNALELDDSALYLCASSRPVSGGNEQFFGPGTRLTVL.

As for this clone: This specimen includes other DNA sequences encoding the same CDR3. The chain combines TRBV10-2 with TRBJ1-5, with D maybe TRBD1 (5 bases). With 8 bases removed from V and 5 bases from J, the gap between germline ends came to 10 bases. This CDR3 contains 12 residues. Germline CDR1 reads WSHSY; CDR2 reads SAAADI. CDR3 region: CASSGGDQPQHF. The DNA for the CDR3 is TGCGCCAGCTCCGGAGGGGATCAGCCCCAGCATTTT.

The chain combines TRBV5-4 with TRBJ1-5, with 7 bases matching TRBD1. The germline CDR1 and CDR2 sequences are SGHNT and YYREEE (reference sequence). The V and J ends lost 0 bases and 4 bases, in that order; junction bases with no gene match: 7. This CDR3 has 16 residues. The CDR3 spells CASSLGGGTANQPQHF. CDR3 DNA sequence: TGTGCCAGCAGCTTGGGTGGGGGGACAGCGAATCAGCCCCAGCATTTT.

The chain uses TRBV4-1 and TRBJ2-1; 9 bases align to TRBD2. The CDR3 covers 16 residues. Trimming removed 1 base from V and 8 bases from J; junction bases left unmatched: 9. Germline CDR1 reads MGHRA; CDR2 reads YSYEKL. In DNA form, the CDR3 reads TGCGCCAGCAGCCAAGGGAAAAGCGGGAGGCTCGATGAGCAGTTCTTC. Amino acid sequence: CASSQGKSGRLDEQFF.

This chain joins TRBV19 and TRBJ1-2; possibly TRBD1 for D (5 bases). The CDR3 consists of 14 residues. Trimming pared 7 bases from V and 8 bases from J, leaving 20 bases between. The germline gives CDR1 LNHDA, CDR2 SQIVND (reference sequence). The DNA for the CDR3 is TGTGCCAGTACGGCAGGGTCCTCCGCTTACGGCTACACCTTC. It encodes CASTAGSSAYGYTF.

The chain employs TRBV6-1 and TRBJ1-2, with D possibly being TRBD1 (5 bases). The CDR3 runs to 13 residues. The V gene's germline CDR1 is MNHNS and CDR2 SASEGT. Trimming cost V 10 bases and J 4 bases, with 16 bases left between them. The CDR3 is CAIEKGQGYGYTF. The CDR3 nucleotides are TGTGCCATTGAAAAGGGGCAAGGCTATGGCTACACCTTC.